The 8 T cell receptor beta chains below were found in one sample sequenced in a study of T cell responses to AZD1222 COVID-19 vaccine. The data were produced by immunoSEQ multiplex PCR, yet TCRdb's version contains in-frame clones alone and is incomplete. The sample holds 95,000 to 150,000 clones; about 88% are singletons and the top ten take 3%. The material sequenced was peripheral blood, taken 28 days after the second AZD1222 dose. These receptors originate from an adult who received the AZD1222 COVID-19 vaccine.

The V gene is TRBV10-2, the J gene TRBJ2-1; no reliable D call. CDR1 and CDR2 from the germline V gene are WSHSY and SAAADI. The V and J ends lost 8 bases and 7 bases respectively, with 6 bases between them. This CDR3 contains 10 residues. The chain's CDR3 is CASPENEQFF. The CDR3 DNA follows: TGCGCCAGCCCAGAGAATGAGCAGTTCTTC.

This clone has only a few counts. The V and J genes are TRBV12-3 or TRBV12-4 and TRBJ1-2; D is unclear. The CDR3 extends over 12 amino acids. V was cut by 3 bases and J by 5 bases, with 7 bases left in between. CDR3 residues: CASSLVAYGYTF. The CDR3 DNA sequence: TGTGCCAGCAGTTTGGTAGCGTATGGCTACACCTTC.

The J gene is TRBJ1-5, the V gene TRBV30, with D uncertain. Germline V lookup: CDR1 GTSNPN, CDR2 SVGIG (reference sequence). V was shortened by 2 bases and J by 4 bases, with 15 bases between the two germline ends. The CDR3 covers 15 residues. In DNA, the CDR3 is TGTGCCTGGAGTAGGCGAGACTTGGGGAATCAGCCCCAGCATTTT. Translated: CAWSRRDLGNQPQHF.

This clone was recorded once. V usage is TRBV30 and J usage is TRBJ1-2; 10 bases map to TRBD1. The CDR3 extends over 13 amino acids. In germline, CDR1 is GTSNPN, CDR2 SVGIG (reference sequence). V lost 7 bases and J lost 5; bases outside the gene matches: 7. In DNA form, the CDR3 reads TGTGCCTTAGGCCGGGACAGGGGATATGGCTACACCTTC. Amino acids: CALGRDRGYGYTF.

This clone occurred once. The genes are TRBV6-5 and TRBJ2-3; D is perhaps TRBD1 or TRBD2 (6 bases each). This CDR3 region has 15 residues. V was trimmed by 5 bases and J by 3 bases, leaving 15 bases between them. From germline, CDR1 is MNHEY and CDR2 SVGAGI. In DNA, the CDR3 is TGTGCCAGCAGTCCGGGACGGGGGACAACAGATACGCAGTATTTT. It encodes CASSPGRGTTDTQYF.

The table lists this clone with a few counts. The CDR3 region is CASSLGSVSYEQYF. Written as DNA, the CDR3 is TGTGCCAGCAGCTTGGGGTCGGTCTCGTACGAGCAGTACTTC. The V gene is TRBV5-4, the J gene TRBJ2-7; D not certain. CDR3 length: 14 amino acids. The germline CDR1 and CDR2 sequences are SGHNT and YYREEE (reference sequence). Trimming took 0 bases from V and 4 from J, leaving 11 bases between them.

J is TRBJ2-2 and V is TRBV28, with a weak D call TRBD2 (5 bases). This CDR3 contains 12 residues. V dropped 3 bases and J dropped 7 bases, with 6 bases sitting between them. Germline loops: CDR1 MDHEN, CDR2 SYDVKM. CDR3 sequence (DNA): TGTGCCAGCAGTTTCGCGGGCGGGGAGCTGTTTTTT. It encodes CASSFAGGELFF.

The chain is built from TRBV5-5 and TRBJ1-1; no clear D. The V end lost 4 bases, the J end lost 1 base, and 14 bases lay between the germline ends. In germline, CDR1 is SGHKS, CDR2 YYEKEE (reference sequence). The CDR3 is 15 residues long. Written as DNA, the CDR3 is TGTGCCAGCAGCGCAAGACAAGATTGGAACACTGAAGCTTTCTTT. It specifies CASSARQDWNTEAFF.